This T cell receptor beta chain was documented in a study of a mutant IDH1 vaccine in newly diagnosed glioma. Study-wide background: Previous care, which was radiotherapy, temozolomide, or both, most often involved both. The study, taken as a whole, reports: The occurrence of vaccine-induced immune responses was seen in around 95% of patients. Pseudoprogression showed no apparent link to changes in top peripheral T cell clonotypes.

Clones were sequenced by immunoSEQ multiplex PCR, and TCRdb holds only the in-frame ones, with some missing. There are tens of thousands of clones in the sample; over 60% occur only once, and approximately 1.8% lies in the top ten. The sample's time point: baseline, week 1 (first vaccination visit). Specified treatment: pre-vaccination baseline after standard-of-care therapy. This clone was recorded only once. Its antigen is still unknown. Per germline, CDR1 SGHDT and CDR2 YYEEEE. The CDR3 is 15 residues long. Trimming took off 1 base at V and 2 bases at J, with 12 bases between the two ends. Source: PBMCs, taken from a glioma patient treated with radiotherapy, temozolomide or both. The clonotype comes from a middle-aged woman with glioma. The chain combines TRBV5-6 with TRBJ1-1; D is ambiguous. CDR3 loop: CASSLSGGYNTEAFF. Written as DNA, the CDR3 is TGTGCCAGCAGCTTGTCAGGAGGTTACAACACTGAAGCTTTCTTT.